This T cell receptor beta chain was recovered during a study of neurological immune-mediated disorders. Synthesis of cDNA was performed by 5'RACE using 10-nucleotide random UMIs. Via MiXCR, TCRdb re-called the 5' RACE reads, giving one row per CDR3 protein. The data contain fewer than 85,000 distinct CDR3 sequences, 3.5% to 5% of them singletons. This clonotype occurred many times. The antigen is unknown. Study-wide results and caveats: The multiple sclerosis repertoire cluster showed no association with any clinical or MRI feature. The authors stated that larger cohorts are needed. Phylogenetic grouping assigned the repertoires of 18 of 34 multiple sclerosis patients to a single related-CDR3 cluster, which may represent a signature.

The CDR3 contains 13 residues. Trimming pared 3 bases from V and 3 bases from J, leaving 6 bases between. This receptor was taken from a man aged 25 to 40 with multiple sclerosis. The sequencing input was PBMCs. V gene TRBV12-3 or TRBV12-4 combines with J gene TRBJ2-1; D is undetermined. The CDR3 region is CASSLAYYNEQFF. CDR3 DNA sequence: TGTGCCAGCAGTTTGGCCTACTACAATGAGCAGTTCTTC.